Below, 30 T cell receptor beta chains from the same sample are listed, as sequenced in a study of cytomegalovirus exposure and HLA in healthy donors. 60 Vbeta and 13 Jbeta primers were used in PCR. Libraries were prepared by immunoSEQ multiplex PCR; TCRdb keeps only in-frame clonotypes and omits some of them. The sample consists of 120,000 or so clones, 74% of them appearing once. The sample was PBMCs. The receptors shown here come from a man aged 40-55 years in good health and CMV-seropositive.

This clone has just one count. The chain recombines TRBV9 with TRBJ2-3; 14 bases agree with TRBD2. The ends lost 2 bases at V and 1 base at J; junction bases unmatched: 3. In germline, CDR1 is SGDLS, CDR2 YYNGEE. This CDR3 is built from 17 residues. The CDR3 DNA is TGTGCCAGCAGCGTCGGGACTAGCGGGGGAGGCACAGATACGCAGTATTTT. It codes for CASSVGTSGGGTDTQYF.

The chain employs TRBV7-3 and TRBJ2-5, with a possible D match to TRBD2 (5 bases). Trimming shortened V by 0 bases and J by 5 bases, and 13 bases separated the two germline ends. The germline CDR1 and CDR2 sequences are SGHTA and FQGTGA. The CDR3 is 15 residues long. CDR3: CASSLTRGLAETQYF. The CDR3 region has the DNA TGTGCCAGCAGCTTAACCCGAGGGCTAGCCGAGACCCAGTACTTC.

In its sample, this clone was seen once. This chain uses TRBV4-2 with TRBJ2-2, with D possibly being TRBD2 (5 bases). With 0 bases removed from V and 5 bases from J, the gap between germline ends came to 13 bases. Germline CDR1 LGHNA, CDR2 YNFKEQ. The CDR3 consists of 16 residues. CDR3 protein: CASSQDARGDTGELFF. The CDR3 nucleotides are TGTGCCAGCAGCCAAGACGCCCGGGGAGATACCGGGGAGCTGTTTTTT.

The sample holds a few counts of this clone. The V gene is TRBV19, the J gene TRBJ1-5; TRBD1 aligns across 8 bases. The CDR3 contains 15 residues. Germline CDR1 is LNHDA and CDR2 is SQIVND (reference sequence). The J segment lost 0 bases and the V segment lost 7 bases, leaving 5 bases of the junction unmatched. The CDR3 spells CASKMDRVSNQPQHF. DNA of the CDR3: TGTGCCAGTAAAATGGACAGGGTTAGCAATCAGCCCCAGCATTTT.

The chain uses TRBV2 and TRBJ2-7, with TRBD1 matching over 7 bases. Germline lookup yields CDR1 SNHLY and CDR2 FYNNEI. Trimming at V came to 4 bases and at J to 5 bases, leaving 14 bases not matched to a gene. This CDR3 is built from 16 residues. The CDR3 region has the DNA TGTGCCAGCAGTGGGTTTAGGGGGACAGAGGGCCACGAGCAGTACTTC. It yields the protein CASSGFRGTEGHEQYF.

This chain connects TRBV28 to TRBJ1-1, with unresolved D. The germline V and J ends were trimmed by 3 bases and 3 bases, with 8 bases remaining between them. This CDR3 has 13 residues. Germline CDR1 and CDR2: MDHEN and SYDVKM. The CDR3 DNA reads TGTGCCAGCAGTTTGATAACAGACACTGAAGCTTTCTTT. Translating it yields CASSLITDTEAFF.

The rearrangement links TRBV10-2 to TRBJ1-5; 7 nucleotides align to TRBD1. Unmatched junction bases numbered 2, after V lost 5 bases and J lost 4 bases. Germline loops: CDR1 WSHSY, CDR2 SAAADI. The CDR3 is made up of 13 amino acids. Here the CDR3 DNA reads TGCGCCAGCAGTTCAGGGGGGAATCAGCCCCAGCATTTT. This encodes CASSSGGNQPQHF.

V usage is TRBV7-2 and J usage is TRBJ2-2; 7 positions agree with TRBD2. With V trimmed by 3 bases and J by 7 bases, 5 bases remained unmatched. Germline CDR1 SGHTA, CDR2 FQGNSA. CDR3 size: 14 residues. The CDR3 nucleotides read TGTGCCAGCAGCTTGGGAGGGGAGGTCGGGGAGCTGTTTTTT. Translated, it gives CASSLGGEVGELFF. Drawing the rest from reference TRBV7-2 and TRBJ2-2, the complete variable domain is GAGVSQSPSNKVTEKGKDVELRCDPISGHTALYWYRQSLGQGLEFLIYFQGNSAPDKSGLPSDRFSAERTGGSVSTLTIQRTQQEDSAVYLCASSLGGEVGELFFGEGSRLTVL.

CDR3 DNA: TGTGCCAGCCGCCTTACAGGGGTCGGGCAGCCCCAGCATTTT. Amino acid sequence: CASRLTGVGQPQHF. The V call is TRBV6-5, the J call TRBJ1-5, with TRBD1 matching 7 bases. Germline loops: CDR1 MNHEY, CDR2 SVGAGI. With 8 bases clipped from V and 7 bases from J, the junction kept 11 bases outside the gene matches. This CDR3 has 14 residues.

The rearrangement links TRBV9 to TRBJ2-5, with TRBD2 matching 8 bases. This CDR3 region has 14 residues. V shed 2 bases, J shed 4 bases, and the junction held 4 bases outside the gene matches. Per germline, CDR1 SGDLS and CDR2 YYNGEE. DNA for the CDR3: TGTGCCAGCAGCGTCGGGGGGGCAGGAGAGACCCAGTACTTC. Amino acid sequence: CASSVGGAGETQYF.

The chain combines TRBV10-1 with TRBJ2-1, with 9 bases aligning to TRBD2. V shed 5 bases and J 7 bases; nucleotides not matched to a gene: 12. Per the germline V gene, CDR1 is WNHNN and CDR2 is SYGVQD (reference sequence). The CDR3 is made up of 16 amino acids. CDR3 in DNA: TGCGCCAGCAGTTCCGAAGCGGGGGGCTTTGGAAATGAGCAGTTCTTC. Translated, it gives CASSSEAGGFGNEQFF.

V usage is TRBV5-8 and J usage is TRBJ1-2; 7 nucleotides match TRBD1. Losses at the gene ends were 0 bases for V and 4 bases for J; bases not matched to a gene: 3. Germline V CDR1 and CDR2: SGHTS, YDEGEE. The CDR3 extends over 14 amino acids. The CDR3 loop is CASSLDRGGYGYTF. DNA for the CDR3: TGTGCCAGCAGCTTGGACAGGGGAGGCTATGGCTACACCTTC.

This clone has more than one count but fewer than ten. CDR3 residues: CASSPGAGGPYEQYF. Written as DNA, the CDR3 is TGTGCCAGTAGTCCAGGGGCTGGCGGCCCCTACGAGCAGTACTTC. This chain uses TRBV19 with TRBJ2-7, with D maybe TRBD1 (6 bases). Germline V gene lookup returns CDR1 LNHDA and CDR2 SQIVND (reference sequence). The V and J ends lost 5 bases and 2 bases respectively, with 16 bases between them. The CDR3 extends over 15 amino acids.

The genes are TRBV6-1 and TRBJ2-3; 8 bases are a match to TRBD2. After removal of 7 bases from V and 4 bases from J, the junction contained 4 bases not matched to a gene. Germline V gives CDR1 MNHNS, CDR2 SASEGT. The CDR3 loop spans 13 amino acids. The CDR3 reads CASTRGGPDTQYF. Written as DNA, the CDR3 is TGTGCCAGCACCCGGGGGGGCCCAGATACGCAGTATTTT.

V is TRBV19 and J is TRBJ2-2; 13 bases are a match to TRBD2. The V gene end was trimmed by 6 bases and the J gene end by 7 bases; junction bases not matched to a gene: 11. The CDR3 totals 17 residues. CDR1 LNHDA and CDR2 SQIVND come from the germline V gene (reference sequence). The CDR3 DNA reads TGTGCCAGTAGAATACTAGCGGGAGGGCCTCGTGACGGGGAGCTGTTTTTT. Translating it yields CASRILAGGPRDGELFF.

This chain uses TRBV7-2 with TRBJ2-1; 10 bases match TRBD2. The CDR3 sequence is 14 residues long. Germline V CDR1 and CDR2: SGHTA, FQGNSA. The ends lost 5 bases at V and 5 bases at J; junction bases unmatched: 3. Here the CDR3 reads CASSPGLANNEQFF. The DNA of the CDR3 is TGTGCCAGCAGCCCGGGACTAGCGAACAATGAGCAGTTCTTC.

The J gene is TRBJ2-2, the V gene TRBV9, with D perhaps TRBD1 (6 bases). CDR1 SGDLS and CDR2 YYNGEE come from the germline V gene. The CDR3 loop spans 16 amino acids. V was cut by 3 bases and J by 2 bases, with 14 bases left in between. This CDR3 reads CASSADRFPNTGELFF. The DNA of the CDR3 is TGTGCCAGCAGCGCCGACAGGTTCCCCAACACCGGGGAGCTGTTTTTT.

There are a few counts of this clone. CDR3 region: CSVEGRGQVDTQYF. CDR3 nucleotide sequence: TGCAGCGTTGAAGGCAGGGGGCAGGTAGATACGCAGTATTTT. The rearrangement links TRBV29-1 to TRBJ2-3, with 8 bases that match TRBD1. The CDR3 consists of 14 residues. The V and J ends lost 1 base and 5 bases, in that order; junction bases with no gene match: 5. Germline V gene data show CDR1 as SQVTM and CDR2 as ANQGSEA.

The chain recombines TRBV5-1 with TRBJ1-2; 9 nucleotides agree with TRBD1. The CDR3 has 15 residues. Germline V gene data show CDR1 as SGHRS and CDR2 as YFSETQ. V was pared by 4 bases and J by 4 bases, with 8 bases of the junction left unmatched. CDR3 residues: CASSLGTGKTYGYTF. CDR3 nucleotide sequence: TGCGCCAGCAGCCTAGGGACAGGGAAAACCTATGGCTACACCTTC.

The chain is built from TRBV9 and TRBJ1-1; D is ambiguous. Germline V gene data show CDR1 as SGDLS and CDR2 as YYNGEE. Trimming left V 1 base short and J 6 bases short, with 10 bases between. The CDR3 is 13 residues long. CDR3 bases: TGTGCCAGCAGCGTAATAGGGAGCCCTGAAGCTTTCTTT. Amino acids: CASSVIGSPEAFF.

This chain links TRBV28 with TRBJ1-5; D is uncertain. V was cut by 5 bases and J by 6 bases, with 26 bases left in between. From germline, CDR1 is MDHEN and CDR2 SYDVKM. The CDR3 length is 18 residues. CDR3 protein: CASSASPAQVAIGQPQHF. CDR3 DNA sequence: TGTGCCAGCAGTGCATCTCCAGCCCAGGTCGCGATAGGTCAGCCCCAGCATTTT.

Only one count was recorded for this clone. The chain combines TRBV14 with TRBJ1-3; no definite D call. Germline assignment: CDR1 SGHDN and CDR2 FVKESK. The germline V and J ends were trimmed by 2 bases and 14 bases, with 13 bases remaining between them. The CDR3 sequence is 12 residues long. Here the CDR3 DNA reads TGTGCCAGCAGCCAAACCTCAGGCGCCTTATATTTT. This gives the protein CASSQTSGALYF.

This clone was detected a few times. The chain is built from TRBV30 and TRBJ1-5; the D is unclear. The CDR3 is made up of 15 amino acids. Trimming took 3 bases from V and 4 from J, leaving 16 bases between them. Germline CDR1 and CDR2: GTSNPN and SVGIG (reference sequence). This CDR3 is CAWSPGPGGNQPQHF. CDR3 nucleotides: TGTGCCTGGAGCCCAGGACCCGGCGGGAATCAGCCCCAGCATTTT.

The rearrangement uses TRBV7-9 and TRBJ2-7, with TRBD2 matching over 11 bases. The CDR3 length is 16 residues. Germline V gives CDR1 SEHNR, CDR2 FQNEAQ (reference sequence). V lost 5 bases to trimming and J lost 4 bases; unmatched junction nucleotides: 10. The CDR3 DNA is TGTGCCAGCAGCAACCTCCGGGGGACTAGCGGTTACGAGCAGTACTTC. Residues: CASSNLRGTSGYEQYF.

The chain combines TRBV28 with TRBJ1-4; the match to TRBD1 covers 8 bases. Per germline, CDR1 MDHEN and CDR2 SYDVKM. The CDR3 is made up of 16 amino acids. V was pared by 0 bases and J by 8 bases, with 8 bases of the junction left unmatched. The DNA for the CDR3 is TGTGCCAGCAGTTTATGGGAGGACAGGGATGGGGAAAAACTGTTTTTT. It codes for CASSLWEDRDGEKLFF.

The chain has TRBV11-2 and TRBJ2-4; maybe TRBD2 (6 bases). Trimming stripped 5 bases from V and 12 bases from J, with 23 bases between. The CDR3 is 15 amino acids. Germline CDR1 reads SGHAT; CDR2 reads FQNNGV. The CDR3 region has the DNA TGTGCCAGCAGCCCTAAGGGGTTGAGGGAGGATAGTCAGTACTTC. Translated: CASSPKGLREDSQYF.

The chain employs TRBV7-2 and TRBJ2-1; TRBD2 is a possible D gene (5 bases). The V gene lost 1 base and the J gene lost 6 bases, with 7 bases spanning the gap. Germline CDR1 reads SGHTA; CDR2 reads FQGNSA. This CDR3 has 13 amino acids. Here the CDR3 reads CASSLVGGNEQFF. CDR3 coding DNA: TGTGCCAGCAGCTTAGTAGGAGGCAATGAGCAGTTCTTC.

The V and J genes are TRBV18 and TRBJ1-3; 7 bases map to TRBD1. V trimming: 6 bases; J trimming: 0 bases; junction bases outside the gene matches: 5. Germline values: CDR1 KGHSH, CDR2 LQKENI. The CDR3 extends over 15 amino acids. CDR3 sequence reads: CASSDRADSGNTIYF. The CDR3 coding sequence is TGTGCCAGCTCCGACAGGGCCGACTCTGGAAACACCATATATTTT.

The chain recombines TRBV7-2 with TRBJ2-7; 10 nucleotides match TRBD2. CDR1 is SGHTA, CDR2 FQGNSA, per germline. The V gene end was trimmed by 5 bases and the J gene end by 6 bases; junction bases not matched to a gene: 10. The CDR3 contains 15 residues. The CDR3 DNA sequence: TGTGCCAGCAGCGCCCTAGCGGGAGTCCGGTCCGAGCAGTACTTC. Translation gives CASSALAGVRSEQYF.

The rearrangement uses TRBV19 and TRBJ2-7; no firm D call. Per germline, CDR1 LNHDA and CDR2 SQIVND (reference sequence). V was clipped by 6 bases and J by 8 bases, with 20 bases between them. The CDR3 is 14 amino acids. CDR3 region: CASRNPGFNGKQYF. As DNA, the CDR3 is TGTGCCAGTAGAAATCCGGGTTTCAATGGCAAGCAGTACTTC.